This passage covers 32 T cell receptor beta chains from one sample sequenced in a study of blood T cell repertoires in COVID-19. Here immunoSEQ multiplex PCR was the method, and the copy in TCRdb shows in-frame clones only, minus some. The sample holds around 84,000 clones, roughly 80% seen once. The sample comprised peripheral blood. The receptors here all came from a woman aged 40 to 50 with active or convalescent COVID-19.

The J gene is TRBJ1-5, the V gene TRBV19; D is perhaps TRBD1 (6 bases). The CDR3 runs to 16 residues. Germline V gene data show CDR1 as LNHDA and CDR2 as SQIVND (reference sequence). V dropped 3 bases and J dropped 3 bases, with 15 bases sitting between them. The CDR3 region is CASSMVGQGPNQPQHF. The DNA for the CDR3 is TGTGCCAGTAGTATGGTGGGGCAGGGGCCCAATCAGCCCCAGCATTTT.

This rearrangement joins TRBV2 to TRBJ2-1; 11 positions agree with TRBD2. The CDR3 spans 15 residues. J was trimmed by 2 bases and V by 5 bases; bases with no gene match: 2. Germline V gene lookup returns CDR1 SNHLY and CDR2 FYNNEI. In DNA, the CDR3 is TGTGCCAGCAGTCCGGGACTAGCGGCCTACAATGAGCAGTTCTTC. Translated, it gives CASSPGLAAYNEQFF.

V is TRBV27 and J is TRBJ2-2; 12 positions match TRBD2. Unmatched junction bases numbered 5, after V lost 6 bases and J lost 6 bases. Germline V gene sequence: CDR1 MNHEY, CDR2 SMNVEV (reference sequence). This CDR3 contains 15 residues. CDR3 coding DNA: TGTGCCAGCAGCTTGGGACTAGCGGGTGCCGGGGAGCTGTTTTTT. Its translation is CASSLGLAGAGELFF.

Only a few counts were recorded for this clone. The gene calls are TRBV27 and TRBJ2-7, with 8 bases fitting TRBD2. Germline assignment: CDR1 MNHEY and CDR2 SMNVEV (reference sequence). The trim removed 1 base at V and 3 bases at J, leaving 5 bases unmatched. The CDR3 length is 15 residues. The DNA for the CDR3 is TGTGCCAGCAGTTTATATCTAGCGGGTGGCTACGAGCAGTACTTC. It yields the protein CASSLYLAGGYEQYF.

The chain recombines TRBV2 with TRBJ1-5, with TRBD1 as a possible D gene (6 bases). Trimming left V 5 bases short and J 1 base short, with 15 bases between. The CDR3 extends over 16 amino acids. The germline V gene has CDR1 SNHLY and CDR2 FYNNEI. CDR3 loop: CASSRLGGQSNQPQHF. The DNA of the CDR3 is TGTGCCAGCAGTCGTCTCGGGGGGCAGAGCAATCAGCCCCAGCATTTT. Full variable domain (missing parts from reference TRBV2 and TRBJ1-5): EPEVTQTPSHQVTQMGQEVILRCVPISNHLYFYWYRQILGQKVEFLVSFYNNEISEKSEIFDDQFSVERPDGSNFTLKIRSTKLEDSAMYFCASSRLGGQSNQPQHFGDGTRLSIL.

The V gene is TRBV28, the J gene TRBJ1-6; TRBD1 might be the D (6 bases). Germline values: CDR1 MDHEN, CDR2 SYDVKM. Trimming left V 6 bases short and J 9 bases short, with 21 bases between. The CDR3 loop spans 16 amino acids. The CDR3 here is CASRRGGRGNSSPLHF. CDR3 bases: TGTGCCAGCAGAAGGGGGGGCCGGGGGAACTCTTCACCCCTCCACTTT. The whole variable domain, filled in from reference TRBV28 and TRBJ1-6, reads DVKVTQSSRYLVKRTGEKVFLECVQDMDHENMFWYRQDPGLGLRLIYFSYDVKMKEKGDIPEGYSVSREKKERFSLILESASTNQTSMYLCASRRGGRGNSSPLHFGNGTRLTVT.

Only a few counts were recorded for this clone. The chain combines TRBV4-1 with TRBJ1-3; D unresolved. The germline V gene has CDR1 MGHRA and CDR2 YSYEKL. CDR3 length equals 15 residues. V lost 1 base to trimming and J lost 3 bases, with 10 bases between them. The CDR3 region has the DNA TGCGCCAGCAGCCAAGGGTGGGGAGGTGGAAACACCATATATTTT. It encodes CASSQGWGGGNTIYF.

The sample holds many counts of this clone. J is TRBJ1-1 and V is TRBV18; tentative D call: TRBD1 (5 bases). Trimming removed 0 bases at V and 5 bases at J, with 19 bases between. Germline assignment: CDR1 KGHSH and CDR2 LQKENI. The CDR3 is 17 residues long. The CDR3 coding sequence is TGTGCCAGCTCACCACCGGGGAGGGGTCACGGGAGGACTGAAGCTTTCTTT. It encodes CASSPPGRGHGRTEAFF. The entire variable domain, with the rest obtained from reference TRBV18 and TRBJ1-1, is as follows: NAGVMQNPRHLVRRRGQEARLRCSPMKGHSHVYWYRQLPEEGLKFMVYLQKENIIDESGMPKERFSAEFPKEGPSILRIQQVVRGDSAAYFCASSPPGRGHGRTEAFFGQGTRLTVV.

The rearrangement uses TRBV28 and TRBJ1-5, with a weak D call TRBD1 (5 bases). CDR1 and CDR2 (germline): MDHEN, SYDVKM. This CDR3 has 15 amino acids. V shed 2 bases and J shed 5 bases, with 13 bases lying between them. CDR3 loop: CASSLGSMGHQPQHF. CDR3 nucleotides: TGTGCCAGCAGTTTAGGATCGATGGGGCATCAGCCCCAGCATTTT.

This chain uses TRBV7-9 with TRBJ1-2; 7 bases are a match to TRBD1. This CDR3 is 11 amino acids long. Germline-derived CDR1 and CDR2 are SEHNR and FQNEAQ (reference sequence). J lost 8 bases, V lost 7 bases, and 4 bases had no gene match. The CDR3 protein is CASTEGGGYTF. In nucleotides, the CDR3 is TGTGCCAGCACCGAAGGGGGCGGCTACACCTTC.

The sample holds one count of this clone. The chain links TRBV19 to TRBJ1-5, with D possibly being TRBD1 (6 bases). Per germline, CDR1 LNHDA and CDR2 SQIVND (reference sequence). V lost 6 bases, J lost 5 bases, and 17 bases lay in between. This CDR3 has 15 amino acids. CDR3 region: CASSSTGSSDQPQHF. DNA of the CDR3: TGTGCCAGTAGCTCAACAGGGTCTTCTGATCAGCCCCAGCATTTT.

The DNA for the CDR3 is TGTGCTAGTGGTTTCTCTGCGGGAGGGCCTTACGAGCAGTACTTC. Translation: CASGFSAGGPYEQYF. The chain combines TRBV12-5 with TRBJ2-7; 9 nucleotides agree with TRBD2. The CDR3 contains 15 residues. In germline, CDR1 is LGHNT, CDR2 FRNRAP. After removal of 3 bases from V and 4 bases from J, the junction contained 7 bases not matched to a gene.

As regards this clone: Compared with germline, one end of the junction differs, possibly owing to a read error. The V call is TRBV5-4, the J call TRBJ2-7; TRBD1 matches at 8 bases. CDR1 SGHNT and CDR2 YYREEE come from the germline V gene (reference sequence). This CDR3 contains 13 residues. The CDR3 DNA reads TGTGCCAGCAGCCCACTGGGACAGGCCGAGCGACTGTTC. This encodes CASSPLGQAERLF.

The chain carries TRBV2 and TRBJ2-5; TRBD1 matches 8 bases. Germline V gene data show CDR1 as SNHLY and CDR2 as FYNNEI. CDR3 length: 15 amino acids. J lost 1 base, V lost 2 bases, and 3 bases had no gene match. Written as DNA, the CDR3 is TGTGCCAGCAGTGAAAGGGGACAGGCCCAAGAGACCCAGTACTTC. This codes for CASSERGQAQETQYF.

V usage is TRBV24-1 and J usage is TRBJ2-5; 11 bases fit TRBD2. Germline assignment: CDR1 KGHDR and CDR2 SFDVKD. V dropped 9 bases and J dropped 4; count of bases not matched to a gene: 6. The CDR3 is made up of 14 amino acids. Written as DNA, the CDR3 is TGTGCCACCGGGCTAGCGGGGGGAGGAGAGACCCAGTACTTC. Its translation: CATGLAGGGETQYF.

The chain links TRBV29-1 to TRBJ2-3; D is uncertain. CDR3 length: 12 amino acids. V lost 5 bases and J lost 4, with 10 bases in between. Germline CDR1 and CDR2: SQVTM and ANQGSEA. CDR3 sequence (DNA): TGCAGCGTTTGGTCGGCGGCAGATACGCAGTATTTT. It encodes CSVWSAADTQYF.

The chain joins TRBV5-6 to TRBJ2-1, with unresolved D. V gave up 0 bases and J gave up 10 bases, with 14 bases separating them. The CDR3 covers 14 residues. The germline V gene has CDR1 SGHDT and CDR2 YYEEEE. In DNA form, the CDR3 reads TGTGCCAGCAGCTTGGTGGCAGGCCCAGAGGAGCAGTTCTTC. Translated, it gives CASSLVAGPEEQFF. The variable domain in full, with the rest retrieved from reference TRBV5-6 and TRBJ2-1, is DAGVTQSPTHLIKTRGQQVTLRCSPKSGHDTVSWYQQALGQGPQFIFQYYEEEERQRGNFPDRFSGHQFPNYSSELNVNALLLGDSALYLCASSLVAGPEEQFFGPGTRLTVL.

This clone has just one count. V gene TRBV21-1 combines with J gene TRBJ2-1; no check of the table's D call, TRBD1, against the DNA was made. TRBV21-1 is given as a pseudogene. The CDR3 is 17 residues long. The CDR3 protein is CASSRYSLDREYNEQFF. CDR3 bases: TGTGCCAGCAGCCGCTATTCTCTGGACAGGGAGTACAATGAGCAGTTCTTC.

The chain uses TRBV5-1 and TRBJ1-4; possibly TRBD1 for D (5 bases). Looked up from germline, CDR1 is SGHRS and CDR2 is YFSETQ. The CDR3 runs to 15 residues. V was pared by 3 bases and J by 0 bases, with 9 bases between. The CDR3 loop reads CASSSGQATNEKLFF. The CDR3 DNA reads TGCGCCAGCAGCTCCGGACAAGCAACTAATGAAAAACTGTTTTTT.

This chain connects TRBV11-3 to TRBJ2-1; 7 bases fit TRBD2. This CDR3 contains 12 residues. V lost 5 bases, J lost 7 bases, and 2 bases stayed unmatched. Germline-derived CDR1 and CDR2 are SGHNT and YENEEA. The CDR3 DNA follows: TGTGCCAGCAGCAAACTAGCGAATGAGCAGTTCTTC. It is translated as CASSKLANEQFF.

This sequence joins TRBV20-1 and TRBJ1-2, with D perhaps TRBD1 (5 bases). Germline V gene lookup returns CDR1 DFQATT and CDR2 SNEGSKA (reference sequence). Trimming took 8 bases from V and 4 from J, leaving 8 bases between them. This CDR3 contains 10 residues. The CDR3 spells CSLGAYGYTF. In DNA form, the CDR3 reads TGCAGTCTTGGGGCCTATGGCTACACCTTC.

The chain joins TRBV10-3 to TRBJ2-7, with 11 bases identical to TRBD1. Trimming cost V 3 bases and J 5 bases; bases outside gene matches: 6. The CDR3 is 15 amino acids. Germline CDR1 ENHRY, CDR2 SYGVKD. The CDR3: CAISEGQGASNEQYF. CDR3 DNA sequence: TGTGCCATCAGTGAAGGACAGGGGGCTTCCAACGAGCAGTACTTC.

The V gene is TRBV7-8, the J gene TRBJ1-2; tentative D call: TRBD1 (6 bases). This CDR3 region has 13 residues. Trimming cost V 6 bases and J 7 bases, with 15 bases left between them. CDR1 and CDR2 from the germline V gene are SGHVS and FQNEAQ. Here the CDR3 reads CASSPGDETGYTF. The CDR3 coding sequence is TGTGCCAGCAGTCCAGGGGATGAAACTGGCTACACCTTC.

The chain recombines TRBV28 with TRBJ1-5; D is perhaps TRBD1 (5 bases). The CDR3 consists of 12 residues. Germline CDR1 and CDR2: MDHEN and SYDVKM. V gave up 1 base and J gave up 9 bases, with 7 bases separating them. This CDR3 reads CASSLFRGPQHF. The CDR3 region has the DNA TGTGCCAGCAGTTTATTTAGGGGGCCCCAGCATTTT.

This chain uses TRBV6-5 with TRBJ2-5, with 10 bases fitting TRBD2. In germline, CDR1 is MNHEY, CDR2 SVGAGI. This CDR3 has 14 residues. Germline trimming cut 7 bases from V and 4 bases from J; bases unmatched to any gene: 6. The CDR3, as DNA: TGTGCCAGCAACATAGCGGGAGGTTCAGAGACCCAGTACTTC. Translated: CASNIAGGSETQYF.

This chain joins TRBV2 and TRBJ1-6, with 7 positions matching TRBD1. V trimming: 6 bases; J trimming: 7 bases; junction bases outside the gene matches: 6. The germline gives CDR1 SNHLY, CDR2 FYNNEI. The CDR3 contains 14 residues. The CDR3 nucleotides read TGTGCCAGCAGACGGGACAGCCTAAATTCACCCCTCCACTTT. Translating it yields CASRRDSLNSPLHF. The full variable domain, completed using reference TRBV2 and TRBJ1-6, is EPEVTQTPSHQVTQMGQEVILRCVPISNHLYFYWYRQILGQKVEFLVSFYNNEISEKSEIFDDQFSVERPDGSNFTLKIRSTKLEDSAMYFCASRRDSLNSPLHFGNGTRLTVT.

The chain employs TRBV7-8 and TRBJ2-3; 9 positions agree with TRBD1. The CDR3 loop spans 16 amino acids. V trimming: 4 bases; J trimming: 2 bases; junction bases outside the gene matches: 7. CDR1 is SGHVS and CDR2 is FQNEAQ in the germline V gene. This CDR3 reads CASSSGQGTLTDTQYF. As DNA, the CDR3 is TGTGCCAGCAGCTCAGGACAGGGGACTCTCACAGATACGCAGTATTTT.

The chain links TRBV6-2 or TRBV6-3 to TRBJ2-3; D is uncertain. The CDR3 contains 16 residues. The germline V gene encodes CDR1 MNHEY and CDR2 SVGEGT. Trimming cost V 0 bases and J 10 bases, with 20 bases left between them. In DNA, the CDR3 is TGTGCCAGCAGTTACTCGCGCTTCTTCCACTCCCCGGCGCAGTATTTT. This translates into CASSYSRFFHSPAQYF.

The genes are TRBV14 and TRBJ1-1, with a possible D match to TRBD1 (6 bases). The CDR3 consists of 15 residues. Germline CDR1 and CDR2: SGHDN and FVKESK. The V gene lost 1 base and the J gene lost 8 bases, with 17 bases spanning the gap. The CDR3 sequence is CASSQGYRASEEAFF. CDR3 DNA sequence: TGTGCCAGCAGCCAAGGGTACAGGGCCAGTGAAGAAGCTTTCTTT.

This clone has just one count. DNA for the CDR3: TGTGCCAGCAGTTATCGGTCGGGGGACACCGGGGAGCTGTTTTTT. Its protein is CASSYRSGDTGELFF. This chain uses TRBV6-6 with TRBJ2-2; TRBD2 is a possible D gene (6 bases). V was trimmed by 3 bases and J by 3 bases, leaving 11 bases between them. Germline CDR1 reads MNHNY; CDR2 reads SVGAGI (reference sequence). The CDR3 runs 15 residues.

This rearrangement joins TRBV5-1 to TRBJ2-1; TRBD1 is a possible D gene (7 bases). The CDR3 is 14 residues long. Trimming left V 4 bases short and J 7 bases short, with 15 bases between. Germline CDR1 is SGHRS and CDR2 is YFSETQ. CDR3 sequence reads: CASSTSGGKNEQFF. The DNA for the CDR3 is TGCGCCAGCAGCACCTCAGGGGGGAAGAATGAGCAGTTCTTC.

V usage is TRBV5-1 and J usage is TRBJ2-7, with 8 bases lining up with TRBD1. The CDR3 spans 16 residues. J lost 3 bases, V lost 4 bases, and 12 bases had no gene match. Germline V gene data show CDR1 as SGHRS and CDR2 as YFSETQ. The CDR3 loop reads CASSNPRGRVVYEQYF. The CDR3 coding sequence is TGCGCCAGCAGCAACCCCAGGGGGCGAGTGGTCTACGAGCAGTACTTC.